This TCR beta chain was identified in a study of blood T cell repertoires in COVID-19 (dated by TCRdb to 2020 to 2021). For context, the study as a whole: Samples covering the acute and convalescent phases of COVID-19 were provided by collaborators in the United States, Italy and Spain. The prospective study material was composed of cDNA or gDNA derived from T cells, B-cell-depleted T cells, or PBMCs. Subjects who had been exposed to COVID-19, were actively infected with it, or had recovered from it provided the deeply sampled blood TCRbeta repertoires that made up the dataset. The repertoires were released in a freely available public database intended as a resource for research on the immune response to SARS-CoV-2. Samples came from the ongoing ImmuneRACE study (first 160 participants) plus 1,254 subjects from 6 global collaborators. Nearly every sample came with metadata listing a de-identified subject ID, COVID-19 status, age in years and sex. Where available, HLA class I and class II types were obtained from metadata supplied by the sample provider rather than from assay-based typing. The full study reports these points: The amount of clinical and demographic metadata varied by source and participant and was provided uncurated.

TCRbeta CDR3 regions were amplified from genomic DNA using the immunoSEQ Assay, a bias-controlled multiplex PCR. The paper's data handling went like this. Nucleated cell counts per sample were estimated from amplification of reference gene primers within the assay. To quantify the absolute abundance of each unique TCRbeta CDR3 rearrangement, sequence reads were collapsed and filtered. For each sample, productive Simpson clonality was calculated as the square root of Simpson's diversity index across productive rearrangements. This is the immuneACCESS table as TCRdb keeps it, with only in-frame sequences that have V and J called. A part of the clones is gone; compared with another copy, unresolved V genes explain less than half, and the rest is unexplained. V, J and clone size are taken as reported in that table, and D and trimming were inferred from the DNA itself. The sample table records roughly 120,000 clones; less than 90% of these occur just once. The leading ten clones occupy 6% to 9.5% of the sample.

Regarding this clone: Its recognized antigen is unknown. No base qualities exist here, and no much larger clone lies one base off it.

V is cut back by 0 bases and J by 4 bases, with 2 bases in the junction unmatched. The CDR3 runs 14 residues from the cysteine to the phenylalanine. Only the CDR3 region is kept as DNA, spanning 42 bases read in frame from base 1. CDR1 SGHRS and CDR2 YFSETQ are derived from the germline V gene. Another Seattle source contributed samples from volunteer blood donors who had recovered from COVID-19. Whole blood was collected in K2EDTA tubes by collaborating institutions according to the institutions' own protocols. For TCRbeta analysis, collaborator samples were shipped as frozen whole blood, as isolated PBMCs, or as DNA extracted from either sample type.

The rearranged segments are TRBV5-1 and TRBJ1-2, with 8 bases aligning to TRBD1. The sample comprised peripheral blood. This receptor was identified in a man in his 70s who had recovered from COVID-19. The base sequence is TGCGCCAGCAGCTTGGGGACAGGGTTCTATGGCTACACCTTC. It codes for CASSLGTGFYGYTF. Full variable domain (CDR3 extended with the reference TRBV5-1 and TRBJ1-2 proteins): KAGVTQTPRYLIKTRGQQVTLSCSPISGHRSVSWYQQTPGQGLQFLFEYFSETQRNKGNFPGRFSGRQFSNSRSEMNVSTLELGDSALYLCASSLGTGFYGYTFGSGTRLTVV.